These 17 T cell receptor beta chains were sequenced from one sample in a study of persistence of HIV-infected CD4 T cells. Nonspecific anti-CD3/anti-CD28 bead stimulation represents the broad CD4+ T cell repertoire. Sorting of responding CD4+ T cells relied on upregulated CD40 ligand together with CD69. The antigens for these receptors are not known. This was the immunoSEQ version 4 assay in survey mode. Using immunoSEQ multiplex PCR, the repertoire was profiled, and TCRdb retains in-frame clones only, with some absent. Here the sample spans about 51,000 clones, 85% to 90% being singletons. This sample comprised CD4+ T cells sorted from PBMCs after roughly 18-hour stimulation, obtained from a patient who received antiretroviral therapy. These TCRs come from an adult woman with HIV who was CMV-seropositive.

V usage is TRBV19 and J usage is TRBJ2-1; 9 nucleotides agree with TRBD2. Germline V CDR1 and CDR2: LNHDA, SQIVND (reference sequence). The CDR3 has 13 amino acids. Trimming took 5 bases from V and 8 from J; bases not matched to a gene: 4. The CDR3 spells CASSSAGGYEQFF. The DNA for the CDR3 is TGTGCCAGTAGTTCAGCGGGAGGATATGAGCAGTTCTTC.

The chain links TRBV19 to TRBJ1-4; 8 nucleotides line up with TRBD1. Germline assignment: CDR1 LNHDA and CDR2 SQIVND (reference sequence). V lost 6 bases, J lost 4 bases, and 4 bases stayed unmatched. CDR3 length: 14 residues. CDR3 in amino acids: CASRTTGVNEKLFF. CDR3 coding DNA: TGTGCCAGTAGGACGACAGGGGTTAATGAAAAACTGTTTTTT.

The chain recombines TRBV19 with TRBJ1-4; D gene uncertain. CDR1 and CDR2 (germline): LNHDA, SQIVND (reference sequence). V lost 3 bases, J lost 4 bases, and 12 bases lay in between. The CDR3 extends over 15 amino acids. The CDR3 coding sequence is TGTGCCAGTAGTATCCTAGGACCCCTTAATGAAAAACTGTTTTTT. Amino acid sequence: CASSILGPLNEKLFF.

The chain has TRBV6-5 and TRBJ2-3; perhaps TRBD1 as D (6 bases). V dropped 3 bases and J dropped 4 bases, with 14 bases sitting between them. In germline, CDR1 is MNHEY, CDR2 SVGAGI. The CDR3 runs 15 residues. The CDR3 is CASSYGSGDADTQYF. CDR3 coding DNA: TGTGCCAGCAGTTATGGGTCAGGGGATGCAGATACGCAGTATTTT.

The chain employs TRBV2 and TRBJ1-5; possibly TRBD1 for D (6 bases). Trimming took 4 bases from V and 2 from J, leaving 9 bases between them. Germline V gene data show CDR1 as SNHLY and CDR2 as FYNNEI. CDR3 length equals 14 residues. For the CDR3, the DNA is TGTGCCAGCAGTGTAGGGGGAGGCAATCAGCCCCAGCATTTT. Protein product: CASSVGGGNQPQHF. Combining the CDR3 with reference TRBV2 and TRBJ1-5 gives the whole variable domain EPEVTQTPSHQVTQMGQEVILRCVPISNHLYFYWYRQILGQKVEFLVSFYNNEISEKSEIFDDQFSVERPDGSNFTLKIRSTKLEDSAMYFCASSVGGGNQPQHFGDGTRLSIL.

The chain uses TRBV5-8 and TRBJ2-1; possible D gene TRBD1, 5 bases. This CDR3 is 16 amino acids long. Germline CDR1 SGHTS, CDR2 YDEGEE. The V end was cut by 6 bases, the J end by 2 bases, with 18 bases between. The CDR3 is CASTVGVAGPYNEQFF. Here the CDR3 DNA reads TGTGCCAGCACCGTGGGTGTGGCAGGGCCCTACAATGAGCAGTTCTTC.

This clone was observed once. The chain employs TRBV4-1 and TRBJ1-4, with 8 bases that match TRBD1. CDR1 is MGHRA and CDR2 is YSYEKL in the germline V gene. Trimming took 7 bases from V and 6 from J; bases not matched to a gene: 19. The CDR3 totals 18 residues. Written as DNA, the CDR3 is TGCGCCAGCACCCAGGGGGCGCTTGGGTTGCCAGGGTATGAAAAACTGTTTTTT. Protein product: CASTQGALGLPGYEKLFF.

This sequence joins TRBV7-8 and TRBJ1-1; no reliable D call. CDR3 length equals 12 residues. V dropped 2 bases and J dropped 3 bases, with 4 bases sitting between them. CDR1 and CDR2 from the germline V gene are SGHVS and FQNEAQ. CDR3 DNA sequence: TGTGCCAGCAGCTTACGGCACACTGAAGCTTTCTTT. Its protein is CASSLRHTEAFF.

This clone was detected only a few times. V gene TRBV18 combines with J gene TRBJ1-5, with D possibly matching TRBD1 (5 bases). Germline assignment: CDR1 KGHSH and CDR2 LQKENI. The CDR3 contains 14 residues. V gave up 3 bases and J gave up 7 bases, with 13 bases separating them. The chain's CDR3 is CASSPGTGGQPQHF. The CDR3 nucleotides read TGTGCCAGCTCACCGGGGACCGGAGGGCAGCCCCAGCATTTT.

The gene calls are TRBV21-1 and TRBJ2-5. TRBV21-1 is annotated as a pseudogene. The CDR3 is made up of 17 amino acids. This chain's CDR3 is CASSKLYGTESQETQYF. Here the CDR3 DNA reads TGTGCCAGCAGCAAGTTGTACGGGACGGAGTCTCAAGAGACCCAGTACTTC.

The chain recombines TRBV5-1 with TRBJ2-2; TRBD1 matches 10 bases. J was trimmed by 1 base and V by 4 bases; bases with no gene match: 7. The CDR3 spans 17 residues. The germline V gene has CDR1 SGHRS and CDR2 YFSETQ. This CDR3 reads CASSLRQGAQNTGELFF. CDR3 DNA sequence: TGCGCCAGCAGCCTCCGACAGGGGGCTCAGAACACCGGGGAGCTGTTTTTT.

This chain links TRBV5-6 with TRBJ1-6; 8 bases match TRBD1. Looked up from germline, CDR1 is SGHDT and CDR2 is YYEEEE. This CDR3 region has 15 residues. J lost 9 bases, V lost 1 base, and 6 bases had no gene match. CDR3 sequence (DNA): TGTGCCAGCAGCTTGTGGGACAGGTTGAGTTCACCCCTCCACTTT. As protein: CASSLWDRLSSPLHF.

The rearrangement links TRBV3-1 (or the pseudogene TRBV3-2) to TRBJ2-7; 8 positions match TRBD1. This CDR3 contains 13 residues. Germline trimming cut 3 bases from V and 3 bases from J; bases unmatched to any gene: 1. Germline V lookup: CDR1 LGHDT, CDR2 YNNKEL (reference sequence). CDR3 region: CASSHGQGYEQYF. The CDR3 DNA reads as TGTGCCAGCAGCCACGGACAGGGCTACGAGCAGTACTTC.

Here the CDR3 DNA reads TGTGCCAGTAGGGACAGGGGCACTAACACTGAAGCTTTCTTT. This sequence encodes CASRDRGTNTEAFF. The V and J genes are TRBV19 and TRBJ1-1, with TRBD1 matching over 9 bases. The germline CDR1 and CDR2 sequences are LNHDA and SQIVND (reference sequence). The V and J ends lost 6 bases and 2 bases, in that order; junction bases with no gene match: 4. The CDR3 consists of 14 residues. Complete variable domain (other parts from reference TRBV19 and TRBJ1-1): DGGITQSPKYLFRKEGQNVTLSCEQNLNHDAMYWYRQDPGQGLRLIYYSQIVNDFQKGDIAEGYSVSREKKESFPLTVTSAQKNPTAFYLCASRDRGTNTEAFFGQGTRLTVV.

The rearrangement joins TRBV7-2 to TRBJ2-2; 8 positions agree with TRBD1. The CDR3 has 15 residues. The germline gives CDR1 SGHTA, CDR2 FQGNSA. V lost 5 bases, J lost 3 bases, and 5 bases stayed unmatched. The chain's CDR3 is CASSPQGAHTGELFF. The CDR3 nucleotides read TGTGCCAGCAGCCCGCAGGGGGCTCACACCGGGGAGCTGTTTTTT.

The chain uses TRBV30 and TRBJ1-3; 7 nucleotides agree with TRBD1. Germline V gives CDR1 GTSNPN, CDR2 SVGIG (reference sequence). The CDR3 contains 15 residues. V gave up 3 bases and J gave up 2 bases; unmatched junction bases: 7. CDR3 sequence reads: CAWREGGAAGNTIYF. As DNA, the CDR3 is TGTGCCTGGAGGGAAGGGGGCGCCGCTGGAAACACCATATATTTT.

The table lists this clone with a count of one. The chain employs TRBV28 and TRBJ1-6; TRBD1 matches 7 bases. Germline CDR1 and CDR2: MDHEN and SYDVKM. This CDR3 has 16 amino acids. The J segment lost 4 bases and the V segment lost 3 bases, leaving 6 bases of the junction unmatched. The CDR3 loop reads CASSFSQGFYNSPLHF. In DNA, the CDR3 is TGTGCCAGCAGTTTCTCACAGGGGTTTTATAATTCACCCCTCCACTTT.